This T cell receptor (beta chain) was identified in a study of T cells in Graves' hyperthyroidism and ophthalmopathy. At the level of the study: Peripheral blood draws took place at initial diagnosis, ahead of any treatment.

The sample holds many counts of this clonotype. The antigen remains unidentified. Trimming shortened V by 5 bases and J by 6 bases, and 13 bases separated the two germline ends. Germline V gene lookup returns CDR1 SNHLY and CDR2 FYNNEI. The length of the CDR3 is 13 residues. Newly diagnosed hyperthyroidism patients aged 18 to 65 years had disease lasting under 2 months. Clinicians diagnosed patients from clinical symptoms, serum thyroxine and TRAb, thyroid ultrasound and orbital computed tomography. TCR beta CDR3 regions were amplified from RNA transcripts. With the HTBI primer set, the TCR CDR3 went through a first round of RT-PCR. TCRdb re-analysed the multiplex PCR reads in MiXCR, keeping a single row per CDR3 protein. The repertoire holds about 560,000 distinct CDR3 sequences, with less than 20% as singletons. Whole-study findings and limits: Among clonotypes expanded in thyroid above 0.001, most were also found in blood.

Source material: blood. The V and J genes are TRBV2 and TRBJ1-1; D not resolved. The sequence was obtained from a woman aged 30 to 39 with Graves' hyperthyroidism. In DNA form, the CDR3 reads TGTGCCAGCAGTTGGGCAGTCGACGCTGAAGCTTTCTTT. Its translation is CASSWAVDAEAFF. Together with reference TRBV2 and TRBJ1-1, the CDR3 gives the full variable domain: EPEVTQTPSHQVTQMGQEVILRCVPISNHLYFYWYRQILGQKVEFLVSFYNNEISEKSEIFDDQFSVERPDGSNFTLKIRSTKLEDSAMYFCASSWAVDAEAFFGQGTRLTVV.